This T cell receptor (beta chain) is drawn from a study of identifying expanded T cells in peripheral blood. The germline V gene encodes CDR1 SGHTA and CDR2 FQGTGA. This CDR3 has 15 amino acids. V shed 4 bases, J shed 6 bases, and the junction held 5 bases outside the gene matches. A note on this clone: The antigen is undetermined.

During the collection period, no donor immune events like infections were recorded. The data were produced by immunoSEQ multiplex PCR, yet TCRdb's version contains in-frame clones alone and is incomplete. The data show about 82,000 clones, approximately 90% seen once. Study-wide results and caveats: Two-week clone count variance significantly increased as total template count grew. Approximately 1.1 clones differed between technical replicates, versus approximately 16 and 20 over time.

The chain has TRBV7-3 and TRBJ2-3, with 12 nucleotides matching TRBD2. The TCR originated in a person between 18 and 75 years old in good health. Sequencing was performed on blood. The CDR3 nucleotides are TGTGCCAGCAGCTCTAGCGGGAGGGCCGCGGATACGCAGTATTTT. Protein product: CASSSSGRAADTQYF.